This TCR beta chain emerged from a study of blood T cell repertoires in COVID-19. Study as a whole: Whether acute or convalescent, the COVID-19 samples came from the United States, Italy and Spain. Sample material is recorded as cDNA or gDNA derived from T cells, B-cell-depleted T cells, or PBMCs.

The CDR3 spans 12 residues. Trimming took 7 bases from V and 8 from J, leaving 11 bases between them. CDR1 is LNHDA, CDR2 SQIVND, per germline (reference sequence). In the study's own analysis: Reference gene primer amplification gave nucleated cell count estimates. Assay used: immunoSEQ multiplex PCR; TCRdb lists only in-frame clones, some missing. For V, J and clone size, that table is used; D and trimming come from the DNA. The sample includes fewer than 250,000 clones, around 90% of them seen just once. The chain recombines TRBV19 with TRBJ1-4; TRBD1 is a possible D gene (6 bases). The sequencing sample was made of peripheral blood. The receptor was isolated from a man aged 60 to 69 with acute or convalescent COVID-19. As DNA, the CDR3 is TGTGCCAGTAAGGGGACATCCGAAAAACTGTTTTTT. Translation: CASKGTSEKLFF.